This T cell receptor beta chain was sequenced in a study of cytomegalovirus exposure and HLA in healthy donors (dated by TCRdb to 2015 to 2018). As for the study more broadly: In an earlier analysis of under 750 of the donors, around 300 Gb of sequence data and approximately 100 million unique TCR beta sequences from roughly 190 million T cells were reported. An early release that covered about 600 HLA-typed donors contained approximately 300 gigabases of sequencing data and tens of millions of unique TCR sequences. Among the approximately 400 genotyped donors, 81% belonged to the genetic ancestry cluster associated with self-reported Caucasian donors. The study aimed to test whether cataloging public T cell receptors could reveal signatures of past pathogen exposure. The T cell repertoires of around 730 subjects were profiled by immunosequencing and related to cytomegalovirus serostatus. A separate validation cohort of more than 100 different subjects was used in addition to the roughly 720-subject first cohort. The study combined high-throughput TCR immunosequencing, statistical association of individual TCRs with disease status, and machine learning to predict cytomegalovirus infection status. A later analysis re-examined previously published TCR beta repertoires from 610 or so donors and added high-resolution HLA genotyping to investigate patterns of TCR occurrence. Rather than drawing on any new phenotypic data, the later analysis identified candidate immune exposures from TCR beta sequences and the way those sequences occurred across donors. In an earlier analysis of around 540 of the donors, high-throughput TCR beta sequencing was used to judge whether each TCR beta V gene segment behaved as functional or pseudogenic. Alongside the repertoire data, information on donor age, sex, ethnicity and CMV serostatus was compiled. Genome-wide SNP genotypes for about three fifths of the 666 donors were used in a later genetic analysis, which treated that subset as a discovery cohort. All discovery cohort repertoires had been generated using a single sequencing platform. Both class I and class II loci were covered by HLA typing, at four-digit resolution. The number of typed donors differed by locus: about 620-630 for A, B, C, DRB1 and DQB1; 522 for DQA1; 606 for DPA1; and roughly 470 for DPB1. Roughly 5 DR-DQ haplotypes were handled as single units for association and clustering, since linkage in the cohort was strong. Among several hundred genotyped donors of the cohort, an average of roughly 230,000 unique TCR beta nucleotide sequences was sequenced per donor, of which roughly 17% were non-productive.

As to this clone: Its antigen has not been determined. No base qualities exist here, and no much larger clone lies one base off it.

The investigation overall reported the following: A cluster of highly shared sequence variants was judged likely to represent a technical artifact of the sequencing pipeline. Correlated functional status among segregating V segments might be attributable to linkage disequilibrium, but an unknown experimental factor could not be ruled out. HLA typing was unavailable for some donors at each locus, so association tests used only the typed subset. Cytomegalovirus status was reported to be diagnosed by the classifier with high specificity and sensitivity in both the original and validation cohorts. In a later analysis, several top co-occurrence clusters were reported to appear linked to parvovirus B19, influenza, CMV and Epstein-Barr virus. In a later analysis, around 17,000 TCR beta sequences were associated with specific HLA alleles at a false discovery rate of 0.05. An association between a missense DCLRE1C variant and V-gene and J-gene trimming of TCR beta chains was found in a later genetic analysis and replicated in an independent cohort. The study gave a list of roughly 150 TCR beta chains associated with cytomegalovirus. A later analysis found that HLA-associated TCR beta chains were more clonally expanded and had lower generation probabilities than equally common non-associated chains. For the cohort, immune exposure information was limited to CMV serostatus. While some public TCRs were present in many individuals, most TCR sequences turned up only very rarely across donors. In vitro tests confirmed that a few of the cytomegalovirus-associated TCR beta chains recognize cytomegalovirus antigens. Roughly 15 rarely observed V segments, including chromosome 9 orphons, were excluded from the earlier analysis of about 500 of the donors because counts were too low. It was suggested by the authors that the approach could potentially be generalized to other disease states and immunological phenotypes. A later analysis found that most CMV-associated TCR beta chains appeared HLA-restricted, with HLA associations seemingly driven largely by CMV exposure. The cohort was sequenced for TCR beta chains only, and without alpha or paired-chain data the features that could be detected were limited. According to a later genetic analysis, donors in an Asian-associated ancestry cluster had fewer N-insertions in productive TCRs than the approximately 630-donor mean. In an earlier analysis of 450 to 750 of the donors, most TCR beta V segments appeared in productive rearrangements about 90% or about 30% of the time, broadly matching IMGT annotations. When HLA alleles, especially DR and DQ, strongly co-occurred, attributing TCR associations to individual alleles was difficult. In a later analysis, the rate of TCR association differed among HLA loci, with DRB1 alleles having the most associated TCRs and HLA-C alleles having the fewest. Presence/absence analyses assumed roughly uniform sequencing depth across donors, an assumption that may not hold. Some IMGT-functional V segments, including TRBV6-2 and TRBV6-3, could not be distinguished by the 87-base-pair reads and were therefore excluded. A further reported finding was that TCR beta sequences accurately predicted the HLA-A and HLA-B alleles for most subjects in the first cohort.

In total, roughly 670 healthy bone marrow donors made up the cohort. At the time of sampling, all cohort members were nominally healthy, though unrecorded immune exposures were likely present. The donor was CMV seropositive and was included in the group of approximately 300 seropositive cohort members. Every donor gave a peripheral blood sample, and the peripheral blood mononuclear cells from that sample were used for TCR beta sequencing. Genomic DNA extraction from the blood cell samples was performed with the Qiagen DNeasy Blood Extraction Kit. Libraries were built with the immunoSEQ multiplex PCR assay. A mixture of 60 forward primers for TCR Vbeta segments and 13 reverse primers for TCR Jbeta segments was used in the multiplex PCR. The CDR3 region of rearranged TCR beta genes was amplified from genomic DNA by a multiplex PCR assay. The Illumina HiSeq System was used to sequence the amplified TCR beta libraries as 87-base-pair reads. On the study's bioinformatics: In a later analysis, roughly 80 million unique TCR beta chains were counted across the approximately 640 repertoires, and about 10 million of these chains were shared by at least two donors. To remove PCR and sequencing errors, raw reads were error-corrected and collapsed into unique sequences using a nearest-neighbor algorithm that merged closely related sequences. CDR3 sequences were aligned to IMGT reference sequences to assign V, D and J gene segments. For a sequence to be retained, a match of at least six nucleotides to both a V gene segment and a J gene segment was required. Rearrangements were called productive when the CDR3 lacked stop codons and stayed in frame with V and J; all others were non-productive. CDR3 was defined by IMGT convention, running from the second conserved V-encoded cysteine to the conserved J-encoded phenylalanine. The earlier analysis of approximately 590 of the donors excluded any sequence lacking an unambiguous match to a single V gene segment. An earlier analysis of almost 600 of the donors classified V segments as functional when productive rearrangements were above 56.7% and as segregating when the standard deviation between donors was above 5%. A statistical classification framework was built to diagnose cytomegalovirus status from the catalog of TCR beta chain sequences. In a later analysis, TCR nucleotide sequences were compared against IMGT/GENE-DB human TR gene sequences so that V and J genes could be assigned. The TCRdist pipeline was used in a later analysis to assign CDR3 sequences and most-parsimonious VDJ recombination scenarios. In a later analysis, every TCR beta chain was defined by the combination of its CDR3 amino acid sequence and its V-gene family, and reads without a unique V-gene family were dropped. A later analysis removed 450 to 600 highly shared, low-generation-probability nucleotide sequences to deal with suspected cross-contamination and a sequencing artifact. A later analysis calculated a clonal expansion index for each public chain from normalized within-repertoire ranks of inferred template counts. In a later analysis, generation probabilities were computed with a VDJ recombination model fitted to out-of-frame rearrangements, and the resulting probabilities were checked against IGoR. In a later analysis, hypergeometric tests were used to score TCR-TCR, TCR-HLA and TCR-CMV co-occurrence, with a repertoire-size bias correction applied to TCR pairs. False discovery rates were estimated in a later analysis by permuting HLA or CMV assignments 20 times. A later analysis grouped co-occurring TCRs with DBSCAN, adding TCRdist sequence similarity when clustering within HLA-allele-positive subsets. Co-occurrence clustering excluded repertoires with fewer than 30,000 or more than 120,000 public chains, plus five with anomalous nucleotide sharing. Not all clones reach the TCRdb copy of this immuneACCESS table, which keeps in-frame sequences only. Checked studies attribute under half of the gap to unresolved V genes and leave the rest unexplained. V and J calls and clone size follow that table, whereas D and trimming were derived from the DNA. The sample table shows around 140,000 clones, and around 80% are seen once. The ten most abundant clones make up under 2% of the sample.

V is pared back by 8 bases and J by 3 bases, with 10 bases lying between the germline termini. Per the germline V gene (reference sequence), MNHNY is the CDR1 and SVGAGI is the CDR2. Reading from cysteine to phenylalanine, the CDR3 counts 13 amino acids. CDR3 DNA only is kept here, 39 bases in frame from base 1. Specimen: PBMCs. This TCR came from a female donor in good health and CMV-seropositive. Rearrangement joined TRBV6-6 to TRBJ1-4, with no confident D gene call. The DNA reads TGTGCCAGCCTGGACTCGGCTAATGAAAAACTGTTTTTT. This gives the protein CASLDSANEKLFF.